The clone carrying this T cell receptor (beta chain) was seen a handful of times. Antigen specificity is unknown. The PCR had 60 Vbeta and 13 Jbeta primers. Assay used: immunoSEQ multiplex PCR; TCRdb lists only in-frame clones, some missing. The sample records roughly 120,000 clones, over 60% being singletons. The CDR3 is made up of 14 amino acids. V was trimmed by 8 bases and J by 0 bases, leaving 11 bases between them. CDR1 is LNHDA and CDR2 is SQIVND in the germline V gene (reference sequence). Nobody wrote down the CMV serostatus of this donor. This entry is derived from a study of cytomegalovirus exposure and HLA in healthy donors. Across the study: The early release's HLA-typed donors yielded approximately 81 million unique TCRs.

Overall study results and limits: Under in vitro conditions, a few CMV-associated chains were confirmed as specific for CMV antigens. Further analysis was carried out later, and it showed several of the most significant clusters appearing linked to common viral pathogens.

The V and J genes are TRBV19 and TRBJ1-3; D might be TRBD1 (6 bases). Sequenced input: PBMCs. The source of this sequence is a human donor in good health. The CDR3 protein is CASGQFYSGNTIYF. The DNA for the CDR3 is TGTGCCAGTGGACAGTTTTACTCTGGAAACACCATATATTTT. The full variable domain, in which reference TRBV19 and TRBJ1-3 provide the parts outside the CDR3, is DGGITQSPKYLFRKEGQNVTLSCEQNLNHDAMYWYRQDPGQGLRLIYYSQIVNDFQKGDIAEGYSVSREKKESFPLTVTSAQKNPTAFYLCASGQFYSGNTIYFGEGSWLTVV.